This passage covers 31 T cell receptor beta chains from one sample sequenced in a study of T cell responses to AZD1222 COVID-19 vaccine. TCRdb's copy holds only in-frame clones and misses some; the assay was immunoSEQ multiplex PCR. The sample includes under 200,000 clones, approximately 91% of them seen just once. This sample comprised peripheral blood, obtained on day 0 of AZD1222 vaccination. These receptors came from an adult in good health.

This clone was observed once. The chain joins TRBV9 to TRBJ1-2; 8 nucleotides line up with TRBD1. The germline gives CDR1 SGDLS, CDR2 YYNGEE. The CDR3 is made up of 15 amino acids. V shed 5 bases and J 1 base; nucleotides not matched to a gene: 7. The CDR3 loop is CASSLQGEHNYGYTF. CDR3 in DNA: TGTGCCAGCAGTTTACAGGGGGAACATAACTATGGCTACACCTTC.

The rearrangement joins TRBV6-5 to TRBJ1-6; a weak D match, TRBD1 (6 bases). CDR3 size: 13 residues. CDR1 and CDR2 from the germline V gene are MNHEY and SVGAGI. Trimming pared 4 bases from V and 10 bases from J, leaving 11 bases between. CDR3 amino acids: CASSFVGGSPLHF. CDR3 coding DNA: TGTGCCAGCAGTTTTGTGGGGGGCTCACCCCTCCACTTT.

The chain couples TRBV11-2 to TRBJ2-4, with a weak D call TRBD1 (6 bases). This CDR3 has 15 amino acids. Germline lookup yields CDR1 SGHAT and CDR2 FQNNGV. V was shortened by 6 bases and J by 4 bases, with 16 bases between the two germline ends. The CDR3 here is CASRQGHGAKNIQYF. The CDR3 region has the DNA TGTGCCAGCAGACAGGGACACGGGGCTAAAAACATTCAGTACTTC.

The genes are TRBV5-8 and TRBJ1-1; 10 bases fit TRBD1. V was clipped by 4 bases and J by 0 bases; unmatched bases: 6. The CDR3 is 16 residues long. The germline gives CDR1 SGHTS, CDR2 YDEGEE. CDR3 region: CASSPGTGVMNTEAFF. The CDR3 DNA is TGTGCCAGCAGCCCAGGGACAGGGGTCATGAACACTGAAGCTTTCTTT.

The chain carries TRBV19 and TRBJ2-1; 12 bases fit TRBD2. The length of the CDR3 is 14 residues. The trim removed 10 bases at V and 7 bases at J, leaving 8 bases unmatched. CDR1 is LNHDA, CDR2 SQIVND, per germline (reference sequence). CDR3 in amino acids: CATRKTSGSNEQFF. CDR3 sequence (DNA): TGTGCCACCAGAAAGACTAGCGGGAGTAATGAGCAGTTCTTC.

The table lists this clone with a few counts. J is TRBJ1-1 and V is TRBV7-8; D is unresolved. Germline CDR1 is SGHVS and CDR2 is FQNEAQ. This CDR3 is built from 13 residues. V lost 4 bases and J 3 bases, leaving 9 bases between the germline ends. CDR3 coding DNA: TGTGCCAGCAGCTATGGATATTACACTGAAGCTTTCTTT. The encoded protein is CASSYGYYTEAFF.

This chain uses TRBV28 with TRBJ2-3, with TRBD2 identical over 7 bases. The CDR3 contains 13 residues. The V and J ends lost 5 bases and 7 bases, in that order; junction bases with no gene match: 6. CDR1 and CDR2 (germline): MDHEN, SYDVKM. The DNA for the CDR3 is TGTGCCAGCAGTAAGCCGGGGGGACATACGCAGTATTTT. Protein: CASSKPGGHTQYF.

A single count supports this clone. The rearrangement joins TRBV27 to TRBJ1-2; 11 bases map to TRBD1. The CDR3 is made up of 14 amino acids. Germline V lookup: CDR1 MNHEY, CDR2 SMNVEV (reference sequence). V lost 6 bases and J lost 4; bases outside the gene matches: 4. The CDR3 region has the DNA TGTGCCAGCAGCAGGACAGGGGGCGGCTATGGCTACACCTTC. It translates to CASSRTGGGYGYTF.

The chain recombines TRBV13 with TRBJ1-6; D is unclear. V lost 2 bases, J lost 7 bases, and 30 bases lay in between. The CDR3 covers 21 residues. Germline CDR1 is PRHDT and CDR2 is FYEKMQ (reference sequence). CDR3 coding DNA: TGTGCCAGCAGCTTATCGGGTAAAGGTAAGGATTGGACTTTCCCCAATTCACCCCTCCACTTT. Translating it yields CASSLSGKGKDWTFPNSPLHF.

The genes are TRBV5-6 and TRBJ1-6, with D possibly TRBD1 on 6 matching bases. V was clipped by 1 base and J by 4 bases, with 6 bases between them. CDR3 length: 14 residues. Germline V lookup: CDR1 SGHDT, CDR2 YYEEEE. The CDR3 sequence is CASSLTGYNSPLHF. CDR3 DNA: TGTGCCAGCAGCTTGACAGGGTATAATTCACCCCTCCACTTT.

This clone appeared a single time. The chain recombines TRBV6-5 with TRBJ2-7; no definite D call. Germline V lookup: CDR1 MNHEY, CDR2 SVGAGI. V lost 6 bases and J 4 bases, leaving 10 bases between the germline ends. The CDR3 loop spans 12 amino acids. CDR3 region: CASSPGWYEQYF. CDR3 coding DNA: TGTGCCAGCAGCCCGGGTTGGTACGAGCAGTACTTC.

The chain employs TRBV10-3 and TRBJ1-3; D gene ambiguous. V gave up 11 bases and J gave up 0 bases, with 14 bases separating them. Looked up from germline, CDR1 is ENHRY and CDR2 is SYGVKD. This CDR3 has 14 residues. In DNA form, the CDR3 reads TGTGCCGCAGGCGCCCAGACCTCTGGAAACACCATATATTTT. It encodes CAAGAQTSGNTIYF.

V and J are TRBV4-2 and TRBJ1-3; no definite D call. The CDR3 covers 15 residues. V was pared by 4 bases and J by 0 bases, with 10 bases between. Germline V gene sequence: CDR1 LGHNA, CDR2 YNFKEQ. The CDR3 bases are TGTGCCAGCAGCCGAAACACAGACTCTGGAAACACCATATATTTT. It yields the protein CASSRNTDSGNTIYF.

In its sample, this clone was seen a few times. The CDR3 here is CASSPGLGGDTQYF. For the CDR3, the DNA is TGTGCCAGCTCACCGGGCCTAGGTGGAGATACGCAGTATTTT. V gene TRBV18 combines with J gene TRBJ2-3, with D uncertain. V lost 3 bases and J 5 bases, leaving 12 bases between the germline ends. CDR1 is KGHSH and CDR2 is LQKENI in the germline V gene. The CDR3 covers 14 residues. Full variable domain (outside the CDR3, taken from reference TRBV18 and TRBJ2-3): NAGVMQNPRHLVRRRGQEARLRCSPMKGHSHVYWYRQLPEEGLKFMVYLQKENIIDESGMPKERFSAEFPKEGPSILRIQQVVRGDSAAYFCASSPGLGGDTQYFGPGTRLTVL.

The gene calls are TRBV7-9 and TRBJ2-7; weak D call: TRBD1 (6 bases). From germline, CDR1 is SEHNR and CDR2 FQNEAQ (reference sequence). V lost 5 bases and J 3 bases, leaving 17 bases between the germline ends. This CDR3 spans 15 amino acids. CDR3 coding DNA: TGTGCCAGCAGCCCCCAGGGGCTAGCAGACTACGAGCAGTACTTC. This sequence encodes CASSPQGLADYEQYF.

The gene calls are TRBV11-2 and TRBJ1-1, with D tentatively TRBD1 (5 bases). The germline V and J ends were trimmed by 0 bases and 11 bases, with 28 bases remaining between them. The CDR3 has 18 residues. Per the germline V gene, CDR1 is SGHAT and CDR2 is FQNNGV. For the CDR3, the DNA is TGTGCCAGCAGCTTAGATCAGATCGCTGGTGACCTACAGGCATCGGCTTTCTTT. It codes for CASSLDQIAGDLQASAFF.

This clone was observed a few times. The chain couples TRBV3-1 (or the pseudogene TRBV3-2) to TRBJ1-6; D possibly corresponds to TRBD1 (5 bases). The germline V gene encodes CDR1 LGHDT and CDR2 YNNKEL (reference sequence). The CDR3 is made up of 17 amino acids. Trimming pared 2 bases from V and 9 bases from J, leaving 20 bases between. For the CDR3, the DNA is TGTGCCAGCAGCCAACTTGACCGGGACCTTTCCAGTTCACCCCTCCACTTT. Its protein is CASSQLDRDLSSSPLHF.

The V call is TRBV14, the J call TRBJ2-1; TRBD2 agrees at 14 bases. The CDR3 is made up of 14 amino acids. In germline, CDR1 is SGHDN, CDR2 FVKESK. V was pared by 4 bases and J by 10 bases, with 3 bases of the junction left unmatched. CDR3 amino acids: CASSRTSGRMEQFF. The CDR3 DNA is TGTGCCAGCAGCCGGACTAGCGGGAGGATGGAGCAGTTCTTC.

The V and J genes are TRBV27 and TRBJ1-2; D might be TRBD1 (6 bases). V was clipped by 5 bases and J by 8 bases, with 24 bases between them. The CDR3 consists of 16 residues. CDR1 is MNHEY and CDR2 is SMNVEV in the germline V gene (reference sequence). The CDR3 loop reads CASSPGAGKGERGYTF. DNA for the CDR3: TGTGCCAGCAGTCCGGGGGCGGGGAAGGGCGAACGGGGCTACACCTTC.

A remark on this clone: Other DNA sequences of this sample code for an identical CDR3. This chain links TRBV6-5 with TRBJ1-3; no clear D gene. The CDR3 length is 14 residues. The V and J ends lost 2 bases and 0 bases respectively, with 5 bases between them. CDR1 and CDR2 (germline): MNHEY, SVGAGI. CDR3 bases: TGTGCCAGCAGTTACGGCGGCTCTGGAAACACCATATATTTT. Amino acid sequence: CASSYGGSGNTIYF.

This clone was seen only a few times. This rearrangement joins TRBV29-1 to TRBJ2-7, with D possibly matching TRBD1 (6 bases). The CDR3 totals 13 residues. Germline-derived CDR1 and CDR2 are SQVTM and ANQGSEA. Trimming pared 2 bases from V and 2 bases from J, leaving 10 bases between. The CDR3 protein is CSVEKGTTYEQYF. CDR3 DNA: TGCAGCGTTGAAAAAGGGACAACCTACGAGCAGTACTTC.

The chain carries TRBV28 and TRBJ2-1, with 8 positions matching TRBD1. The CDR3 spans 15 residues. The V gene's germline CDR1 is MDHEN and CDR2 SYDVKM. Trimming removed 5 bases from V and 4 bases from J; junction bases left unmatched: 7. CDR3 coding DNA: TGTGCCAGCAGTCCAGGGGGCGTGGGATACAATGAGCAGTTCTTC. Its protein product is CASSPGGVGYNEQFF.

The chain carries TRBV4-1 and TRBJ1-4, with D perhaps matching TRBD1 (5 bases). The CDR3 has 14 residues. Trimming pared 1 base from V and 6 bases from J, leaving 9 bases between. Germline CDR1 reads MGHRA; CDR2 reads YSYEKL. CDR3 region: CASSQGDGYEKLFF. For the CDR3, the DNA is TGCGCCAGCAGCCAAGGGGACGGATATGAAAAACTGTTTTTT.

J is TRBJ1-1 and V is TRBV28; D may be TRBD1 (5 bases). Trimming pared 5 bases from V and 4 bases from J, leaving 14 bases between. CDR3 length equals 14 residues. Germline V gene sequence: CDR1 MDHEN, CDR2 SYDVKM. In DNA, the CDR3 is TGTGCCAGCAGTCCTGGGGCGGGTCGCACTGAAGCTTTCTTT. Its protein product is CASSPGAGRTEAFF.

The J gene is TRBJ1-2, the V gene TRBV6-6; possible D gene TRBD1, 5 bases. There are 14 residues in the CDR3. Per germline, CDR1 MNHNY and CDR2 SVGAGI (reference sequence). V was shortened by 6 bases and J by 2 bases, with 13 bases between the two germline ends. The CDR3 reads CASRLDSQNYGYTF. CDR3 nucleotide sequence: TGTGCCAGCAGACTAGACAGCCAGAACTATGGCTACACCTTC.

The DNA for the CDR3 is TGTGCCAGCAGCGGAGACAGGGCCATTGGGCTACTGTTTTTT. Its translation: CASSGDRAIGLLFF. The genes are TRBV2 and TRBJ1-4; the match to TRBD1 covers 7 bases. CDR1 and CDR2 (germline): SNHLY, FYNNEI. This CDR3 contains 14 residues. Trimming cost V 6 bases and J 13 bases; bases outside gene matches: 14.

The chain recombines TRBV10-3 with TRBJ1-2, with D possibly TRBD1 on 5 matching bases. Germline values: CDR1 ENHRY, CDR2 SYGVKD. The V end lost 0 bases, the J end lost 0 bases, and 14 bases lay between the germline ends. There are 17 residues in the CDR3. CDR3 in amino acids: CAISESQGPPANYGYTF. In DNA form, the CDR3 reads TGTGCCATCAGTGAGTCCCAGGGCCCTCCGGCTAACTATGGCTACACCTTC.

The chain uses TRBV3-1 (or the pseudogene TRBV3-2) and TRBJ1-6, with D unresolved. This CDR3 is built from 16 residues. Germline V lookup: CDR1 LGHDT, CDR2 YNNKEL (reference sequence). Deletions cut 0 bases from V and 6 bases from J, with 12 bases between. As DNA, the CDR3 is TGTGCCAGCAGCCAAGATTTGAGGGCCCTTAATTCACCCCTCCACTTT. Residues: CASSQDLRALNSPLHF.

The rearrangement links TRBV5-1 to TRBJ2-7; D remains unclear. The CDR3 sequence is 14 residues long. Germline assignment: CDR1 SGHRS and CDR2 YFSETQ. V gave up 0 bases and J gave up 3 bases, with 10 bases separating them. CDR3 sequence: CASSLEGSNYEQYF. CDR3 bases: TGCGCCAGCAGCTTGGAGGGCAGCAACTACGAGCAGTACTTC.

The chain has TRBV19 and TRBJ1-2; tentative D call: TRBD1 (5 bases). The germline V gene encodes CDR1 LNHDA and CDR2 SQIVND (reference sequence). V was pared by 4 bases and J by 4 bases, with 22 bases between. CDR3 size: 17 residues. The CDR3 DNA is TGTGCCAGTAGTACCCAACCTCCGGGACCTTTAACCTATGGCTACACCTTC. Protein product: CASSTQPPGPLTYGYTF.

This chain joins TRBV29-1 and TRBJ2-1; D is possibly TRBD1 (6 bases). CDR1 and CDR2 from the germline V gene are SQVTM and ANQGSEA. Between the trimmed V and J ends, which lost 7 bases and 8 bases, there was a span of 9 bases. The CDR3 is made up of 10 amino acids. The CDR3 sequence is CSGQVDEQFF. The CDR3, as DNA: TGCAGCGGACAGGTGGATGAGCAGTTCTTC.